The sequence of this TCR beta chain was determined in a study of breast tumors, draining lymph nodes, adjacent tissues. Study results and caveats: Tumor and nontumor repertoires were significantly more similar in luminal-like than in basal-like breast cancer. Data only fit, rather than demonstrated, lymph node origin of most tumor T cells.

The lymph nodes were axillary draining lymph nodes from breast cancer patients. The CDR3 runs to 15 residues. V lost 0 bases and J 3 bases, leaving 11 bases between the germline ends. Germline assignment: CDR1 LGHNA and CDR2 YNFKEQ. TCRdb reanalysed the multiplex PCR reads using MiXCR and keeps one entry per CDR3 protein. The sample holds 70,000 to 85,000 distinct CDR3 sequences, roughly 19% seen once. This clonotype counts as medium-sized (0.01 to 0.1%). Its antigen is unknown. This clonotype originated in a female donor with breast cancer. Some clones in this sample may be carry-over from other donors' samples. The specimen was axillary lymph node tissue. The chain uses TRBV4-2 and TRBJ1-2; perhaps TRBD1 as D (5 bases). Written as DNA, the CDR3 is TGTGCCAGCAGCCAAGATATGGACAACCACTATGGCTACACCTTC. Encoded protein: CASSQDMDNHYGYTF.